The 29 T cell receptor beta chains below all came from one sample that was sequenced in a study of blood T cells in healthy people across ages (dated by TCRdb to 2015 to 2017). To prepare the library, 5' RACE was applied. TCRdb shows the sequencer as Illumina HiSeq 2500. The second PCR ran for about 6 to 11 cycles and used a J-beta primer mix along with a sample-barcoded 5' primer. Using fastp at Q25 and MiXCR, TCRdb reprocessed the public reads and kept productive beta chains. Rows merge per CDR3 protein into single entries with the most common DNA and genes. The sample table holds approximately 600,000 distinct CDR3 sequences, of which 45% to 65% were seen once. The ten largest clonotypes hold about two fifths of the sample. Sequencing was performed on blood. These receptors were taken from a man aged 60 to 75 in good health.

This clonotype has a handful of counts. The V and J genes are TRBV12-3 or TRBV12-4 and TRBJ1-1; 7 positions agree with TRBD1. This CDR3 region has 15 residues. Germline trimming cut 2 bases from V and 4 bases from J; bases unmatched to any gene: 7. In nucleotides, the CDR3 is TGTGCCAGCAGTTTACATCCACCAGGGGGCACTGAAGCTTTCTTT. Protein: CASSLHPPGGTEAFF.

The chain's CDR3 is CASSLAGDNSPLHF. CDR3 DNA: TGTGCCAGCAGCTTAGCAGGGGATAATTCACCCCTCCACTTT. The V and J genes are TRBV11-2 and TRBJ1-6, with a possible D match to TRBD1 (6 bases). The CDR3 is made up of 14 amino acids. Germline V gene lookup returns CDR1 SGHAT and CDR2 FQNNGV. The germline V and J ends were trimmed by 1 base and 5 bases, with 6 bases remaining between them. Full variable domain (remainder filled in from reference TRBV11-2 and TRBJ1-6): EAGVAQSPRYKIIEKRQSVAFWCNPISGHATLYWYQQILGQGPKLLIQFQNNGVVDDSQLPKDRFSAERLKGVDSTLKIQPAKLEDSAVYLCASSLAGDNSPLHFGNGTRLTVT.

The table lists this clonotype with a few counts. The chain recombines TRBV5-1 with TRBJ2-1, with 13 bases fitting TRBD2. The germline V gene encodes CDR1 SGHRS and CDR2 YFSETQ. CDR3 length equals 18 residues. The ends lost 4 bases at V and 7 bases at J; junction bases unmatched: 14. The CDR3, as DNA: TGCGCCAGCAGCCCGCAACCCACTAGCGGGGGGGCTAGAAATGAGCAGTTCTTC. This sequence encodes CASSPQPTSGGARNEQFF. The full variable domain, rest sourced from reference TRBV5-1 and TRBJ2-1, is KAGVTQTPRYLIKTRGQQVTLSCSPISGHRSVSWYQQTPGQGLQFLFEYFSETQRNKGNFPGRFSGRQFSNSRSEMNVSTLELGDSALYLCASSPQPTSGGARNEQFFGPGTRLTVL.

Concerning this clonotype itself: The junction departs from the called germline gene at one end, perhaps through a read error. The chain combines TRBV7-2 with TRBJ1-1; perhaps TRBD1 as D (6 bases). Germline CDR1 and CDR2: SGHTA and FQGNSA. This CDR3 contains 15 residues. CDR3 nucleotides: TGTGCCAGCGGCTTTACCGGGACAAGCAACACTGAAGCTTTCTTT. The encoded protein is CASGFTGTSNTEAFF.

The chain employs TRBV28 and TRBJ2-7, with D perhaps matching TRBD1 (8 bases). Trimming removed 6 bases at V and 2 bases at J, with 17 bases between. This CDR3 has 15 amino acids. The germline V gene has CDR1 MDHEN and CDR2 SYDVKM. The CDR3 spells CASSPHRGRAYEQYF. The CDR3 DNA reads as TGTGCCAGCAGCCCACACAGGGGGAGGGCCTACGAGCAGTACTTC.

V gene TRBV10-3 combines with J gene TRBJ2-3; 8 bases match TRBD1. The CDR3 is 15 residues long. The ends lost 6 bases at V and 4 bases at J; junction bases unmatched: 9. The germline V gene has CDR1 ENHRY and CDR2 SYGVKD. Here the CDR3 DNA reads TGTGCCATCAGCCGGACAGGGCAGGTCGCAGATACGCAGTATTTT. Its protein is CAISRTGQVADTQYF.

The DNA for the CDR3 is TGTGCCAGCAGGGTCCGGACAGGACCCTACGAGCAGTACTTC. Amino acid sequence: CASRVRTGPYEQYF. The V and J genes are TRBV6-5 and TRBJ2-7, with 7 bases lining up with TRBD1. Germline CDR1 and CDR2: MNHEY and SVGAGI. This CDR3 has 14 residues. With 6 bases clipped from V and 2 bases from J, the junction kept 7 bases outside the gene matches.

In the case of this clonotype: This may arise from a read error, as a much more abundant clone is one base away. The chain employs TRBV18 and TRBJ1-4; D is ambiguous. The germline gives CDR1 KGHSH, CDR2 LQKENI. Deletions cut 6 bases from V and 5 bases from J, with 10 bases between. The CDR3 extends over 13 amino acids. The CDR3 sequence is CASSAGLNEKLFF. The CDR3 nucleotides read TGTGCCAGCTCGGCGGGTCTAAATGAAAAACTGTTTTTT.

This clonotype was counted between two and nine times. The chain links TRBV20-1 to TRBJ2-7; D gene uncertain. Germline assignment: CDR1 DFQATT and CDR2 SNEGSKA (reference sequence). V was cut by 1 base and J by 0 bases, with 4 bases left in between. This CDR3 has 12 amino acids. The CDR3 reads CSARAPSYEQYF. CDR3 coding DNA: TGCAGTGCTAGAGCCCCCTCCTACGAGCAGTACTTC.

This chain connects TRBV5-1 to TRBJ2-2; D unresolved. Germline V CDR1 and CDR2: SGHRS, YFSETQ. This CDR3 has 12 amino acids. V was trimmed by 3 bases and J by 5 bases, leaving 5 bases between them. This CDR3 reads CASSYQTGELFF. CDR3 sequence (DNA): TGCGCCAGCAGCTACCAAACCGGGGAGCTGTTTTTT.

The rearrangement joins TRBV3-1 to TRBJ1-5; D remains unclear. V gave up 0 bases and J gave up 6 bases, with 6 bases separating them. The CDR3 totals 13 residues. Germline V gene lookup returns CDR1 LGHDT and CDR2 YNNKEL (reference sequence). In nucleotides, the CDR3 is TGTGCCAGCAGCCAAGATAGTAGTCAGCCCCAGCATTTT. Encoded protein: CASSQDSSQPQHF.

V gene TRBV3-1 combines with J gene TRBJ2-5; D unresolved. The CDR3 loop spans 15 amino acids. The germline gives CDR1 LGHDT, CDR2 YNNKEL (reference sequence). Trimming removed 1 base from V and 4 bases from J, with 13 bases in between. The DNA for the CDR3 is TGTGCCAGCAGCCAAGGGTTCCTCGTCGTAGAGACCCAGTACTTC. Protein product: CASSQGFLVVETQYF.

The chain is built from TRBV5-1 and TRBJ2-7; 7 positions agree with TRBD1. The germline CDR1 and CDR2 sequences are SGHRS and YFSETQ. The J segment lost 7 bases and the V segment lost 0 bases, leaving 13 bases of the junction unmatched. This CDR3 has 16 residues. The DNA for the CDR3 is TGCGCCAGCAGCTTGGGGACAGGTTTGCCATCGGGGGAGCAGTACTTC. The encoded protein is CASSLGTGLPSGEQYF.

The chain joins TRBV6-5 to TRBJ2-3; either TRBD1 or TRBD2 may fit D (5 bases each). The CDR3 is 14 residues long. Trimming shortened V by 8 bases and J by 1 base, and 13 bases separated the two germline ends. Germline V gene lookup returns CDR1 MNHEY and CDR2 SVGAGI. Here the CDR3 reads CASPRDGGTDTQYF. As DNA, the CDR3 is TGTGCCAGCCCACGGGACGGAGGCACAGATACGCAGTATTTT.

This clonotype was observed a handful of times. This rearrangement joins TRBV20-1 to TRBJ2-5; a weak D match, TRBD1 (5 bases). The germline V gene has CDR1 DFQATT and CDR2 SNEGSKA (reference sequence). The CDR3 has 13 residues. V was trimmed by 1 base and J by 2 bases, leaving 8 bases between them. The CDR3 nucleotides are TGCAGTGCTAGAGGGCCAGGGCAAGAGACCCAGTACTTC. Amino acid sequence: CSARGPGQETQYF.

The DNA for the CDR3 is TGTGCCAGCAGTTTACGTCCAGGAGTCTCCAATGAGCAGTTCTTC. Protein: CASSLRPGVSNEQFF. This chain joins TRBV12-3 or TRBV12-4 and TRBJ2-1, with D uncertain. The CDR3 is 15 amino acids. The ends were cut back, 2 bases at V and 6 bases at J, with 14 bases in the middle.

This clonotype showed up just once. The rearrangement links TRBV10-3 to TRBJ2-3; 7 bases are shared with TRBD2. Germline loops: CDR1 ENHRY, CDR2 SYGVKD. This CDR3 is built from 13 residues. V lost 8 bases and J lost 5; bases outside the gene matches: 7. The DNA for the CDR3 is TGTGCCATCCGGGGGGTGAGTGTAGATACGCAGTATTTT. Translation gives CAIRGVSVDTQYF.

J is TRBJ2-5 and V is TRBV7-9; tentatively, D is TRBD1 (6 bases). V lost 6 bases and J 5 bases, leaving 19 bases between the germline ends. This CDR3 comprises 15 residues. From germline, CDR1 is SEHNR and CDR2 FQNEAQ (reference sequence). CDR3 amino acids: CASSPPETGVETQYF. The CDR3 coding sequence is TGTGCCAGCAGTCCCCCGGAGACAGGAGTGGAGACCCAGTACTTC.

The sample holds a few counts of this clonotype. The genes are TRBV9 and TRBJ1-2, with 7 bases that match TRBD1. The CDR3 extends over 14 amino acids. Germline V CDR1 and CDR2: SGDLS, YYNGEE. The V and J ends lost 3 bases and 0 bases, in that order; junction bases with no gene match: 2. CDR3 protein: CASSAGQANYGYTF. CDR3 nucleotide sequence: TGTGCCAGCAGCGCCGGACAGGCTAACTATGGCTACACCTTC.

There are many counts of this clonotype. The V call is TRBV12-3 or TRBV12-4, the J call TRBJ2-3; D uncertain. The CDR3 has 13 amino acids. V shed 5 bases and J shed 7 bases, with 13 bases lying between them. The CDR3 DNA is TGTGCCAGCAGTCAAAATCGGTGGAATACGCAGTATTTT. As protein: CASSQNRWNTQYF.

V gene TRBV3-1 combines with J gene TRBJ1-2; no clear D. CDR1 is LGHDT and CDR2 is YNNKEL in the germline V gene (reference sequence). CDR3 length: 12 amino acids. The V end was cut by 0 bases, the J end by 8 bases, with 7 bases between. Here the CDR3 DNA reads TGTGCCAGCAGCCAAGATGGGCCCGGCTACACCTTC. Residues: CASSQDGPGYTF.

Concerning this clonotype itself: One end of the junction does not line up with germline, which may come from a read error. The chain joins TRBV29-1 to TRBJ2-3; 10 bases fit TRBD2. The CDR3 is 13 amino acids. Germline V gene lookup returns CDR1 SQVTM and CDR2 ANQGSEA. The CDR3 DNA follows: TGCGGCGTTGGGGTAGCGGGGGGAGATACGCAGTATTTT. As protein: CGVGVAGGDTQYF.

The V gene is TRBV6-1, the J gene TRBJ1-1; 9 bases agree with TRBD1. V shed 2 bases, J shed 5 bases, and the junction held 9 bases outside the gene matches. Looked up from germline, CDR1 is MNHNS and CDR2 is SASEGT. The CDR3 length is 16 residues. DNA of the CDR3: TGTGCCAGCAGTGAACCATCTAGGGGACAGGGAACTGAAGCTTTCTTT. Translating it yields CASSEPSRGQGTEAFF.

This clonotype was found a few times. The chain has TRBV4-1 and TRBJ2-7; possible D gene TRBD2, 6 bases. This CDR3 comprises 15 residues. Germline V gene data show CDR1 as MGHRA and CDR2 as YSYEKL. Between the trimmed V and J ends, which lost 1 base and 5 bases, there was a span of 15 bases. CDR3 in amino acids: CASSQVEGPSNEQYF. Written as DNA, the CDR3 is TGCGCCAGCAGCCAAGTGGAGGGCCCTTCCAACGAGCAGTACTTC.

This clonotype was observed a few times. The V call is TRBV12-3 or TRBV12-4, the J call TRBJ2-1; the D gene is possibly TRBD2 (5 bases). This CDR3 has 16 residues. Trimming cost V 5 bases and J 0 bases, with 14 bases left between them. The CDR3 DNA follows: TGTGCCAGCAGTCCGGCGGGCCGGAGCTCCTACAATGAGCAGTTCTTC. Translation: CASSPAGRSSYNEQFF.

This clonotype appeared a few times. The genes are TRBV6-5 and TRBJ2-2; 7 positions match TRBD2. The V gene's germline CDR1 is MNHEY and CDR2 SVGAGI. Unmatched junction bases numbered 8, after V lost 0 bases and J lost 7 bases. The CDR3 loop spans 16 amino acids. DNA for the CDR3: TGTGCCAGCAGTTACTCATTCACTAGCGCTCTCGGGGAGCTGTTTTTT. Translated, it gives CASSYSFTSALGELFF.

This clonotype occurred a few times. The J gene is TRBJ2-7, the V gene TRBV7-2, with D unresolved. V lost 2 bases, J lost 5 bases, and 7 bases lay in between. CDR3 length: 12 residues. Germline loops: CDR1 SGHTA, CDR2 FQGNSA. Written as DNA, the CDR3 is TGTGCCAGCAGCTTAAGTGGTAACGAGCAGTACTTC. Protein sequence: CASSLSGNEQYF. Full variable domain (rest looked up from reference TRBV7-2 and TRBJ2-7): GAGVSQSPSNKVTEKGKDVELRCDPISGHTALYWYRQSLGQGLEFLIYFQGNSAPDKSGLPSDRFSAERTGGSVSTLTIQRTQQEDSAVYLCASSLSGNEQYFGPGTRLTVT.

V usage is TRBV11-2 and J usage is TRBJ2-5, with D possibly being TRBD1 or TRBD2 (6 bases each). V was pared by 5 bases and J by 1 base, with 17 bases between. The CDR3 covers 16 residues. Germline assignment: CDR1 SGHAT and CDR2 FQNNGV. The CDR3 bases are TGTGCCAGCAGCCCGCAAGGGGGGAGCCTCCAAGAGACCCAGTACTTC. This gives the protein CASSPQGGSLQETQYF.

Written as DNA, the CDR3 is TGTGCCAGCAGGAGTAAGGGGGACATTCAGTACTTC. This sequence encodes CASRSKGDIQYF. The V gene is TRBV6-5, the J gene TRBJ2-4; weak D call: TRBD1 (6 bases). This CDR3 has 12 amino acids. V shed 6 bases and J shed 8 bases, with 11 bases lying between them. Germline CDR1 and CDR2: MNHEY and SVGAGI.